This T cell receptor beta chain was observed in a study of CD8 T cells in Susac syndrome. This clonotype turned up a few times. One end of the junction is discordant with germline, which a read error may explain. TEMRA cells were FACS-enriched, with CD8+ and CD4+ T cells isolated negatively. Germline lookup yields CDR1 SGHRS and CDR2 YFSETQ. This CDR3 has 16 amino acids. About 0.45 to 1 ug RNA was reverse transcribed with random hexamers. An immunoSEQ multiplex PCR amplified TCR beta CDR3 over 54 Vbeta and 13 Jbeta. TCRdb independently ran MiXCR on the immunoSEQ multiplex PCR reads; one entry per CDR3 protein. The sample carries more than 200,000 distinct CDR3 sequences, 80% to 95% recorded once.

Sequenced: CD4+ T cells from PBMCs. This TCR came from a human donor with multiple sclerosis. The chain combines TRBV5-1 with TRBJ2-5, with 11 bases fitting TRBD2. DNA for the CDR3: TGCGCCAGCAGCTACGCCGGGACTAGCGGCCAAGAGACCCAGTATTTC. This translates into CASSYAGTSGQETQYF.